The clone carrying this T cell receptor beta chain showed up just a few times. The antigen is not known. This record belongs to a study of cytomegalovirus exposure and HLA in healthy donors. Study-wide results and limits: For presence/absence analyses, sequencing depth was assumed to be roughly uniform across donors. Serostatus for CMV was the only available immune exposure information.

PCR primers comprised 60 Vbeta and 13 Jbeta primers. The table came from immunoSEQ multiplex PCR; TCRdb's copy has only in-frame clones and leaves some out. The table records some 120,000 clones, about 8.6% of them present only once. The donors gave bone marrow, and they were healthy. The CDR3 is made up of 14 amino acids. Germline CDR1 and CDR2: LNHNV and YYDKDF (reference sequence). J was trimmed by 2 bases and V by 7 bases; bases with no gene match: 4. The V and J genes are TRBV15 and TRBJ2-2; 7 bases are shared with TRBD1. The sequence was obtained from a woman in her 40s in good health and CMV-seropositive. Input material: PBMCs. The CDR3 loop reads CATTDRPNTGELFF. CDR3 sequence (DNA): TGTGCCACCACGGACAGGCCAAACACCGGGGAGCTGTTTTTT. The full variable domain, completed using reference TRBV15 and TRBJ2-2, is DAMVIQNPRYQVTQFGKPVTLSCSQTLNHNVMYWYQQKSSQAPKLLFHYYDKDFNNEADTPDNFQSRRPNTSFCFLDIRSPGLGDTAMYLCATTDRPNTGELFFGEGSRLTVL.